The clone carrying this T cell receptor (beta chain) has only a few counts. The antigen is undetermined. These data originate in a study of post-analysis software for immune sequencing data. Study-wide results and limits: Relative to controls, patients had a handful of TRBV segments at higher frequency, with TRBV5-6, TRBV5-1 and TRBV20-1 among these.

Germline CDR1 and CDR2: DFQATT and SNEGSKA (reference sequence). The CDR3 loop spans 15 amino acids. The ends were cut back, 3 bases at V and 0 bases at J, with 14 bases in the middle. Unique-molecular-identifier-tagged TCR beta cDNA libraries were used. Using its own MiXCR run on the PCR reads, TCRdb lists one record per CDR3 protein. The sample holds fewer than 850,000 distinct CDR3 sequences; 30% are singletons and the top ten take more than 0.55%. V gene TRBV20-1 combines with J gene TRBJ1-1; D ambiguous. What was sequenced was blood. This TCR derives from a girl aged 5-17 years with multiple sclerosis. The CDR3 reads CSASVKSGMNTEAFF. The CDR3 DNA is TGCAGTGCTAGTGTTAAGTCCGGAATGAACACTGAAGCTTTCTTT.